One and the same sample provided the 13 T cell receptor beta chains below, sequenced in a study of circulating and synovial CD4+ cells in juvenile arthritis. Produced via immunoSEQ multiplex PCR; TCRdb's table is partial and in-frame only. Among over 30,000 clones, 90% to 95% were seen once, and the ten largest hold roughly 0.17%. Material: CD4+ T cells from blood. The receptors originated from a human donor with juvenile idiopathic arthritis.

This chain connects TRBV5-1 to TRBJ1-2, with TRBD1 matching over 8 bases. In germline, CDR1 is SGHRS, CDR2 YFSETQ. Losses at the gene ends were 3 bases for V and 2 bases for J; bases not matched to a gene: 9. The length of the CDR3 is 16 residues. As DNA, the CDR3 is TGCGCCAGCAGCTACTCTGACAGGGGCGGGAACTATGGCTACACCTTC. As protein: CASSYSDRGGNYGYTF.

The chain has TRBV5-4 and TRBJ2-5; D ambiguous. The CDR3 contains 15 residues. Trimming removed 1 base at V and 4 bases at J, with 14 bases between. Germline CDR1 is SGHNT and CDR2 is YYREEE (reference sequence). This chain's CDR3 is CASSLSAASGETQYF. CDR3 coding DNA: TGTGCCAGCAGCTTGTCGGCCGCCTCGGGAGAGACCCAGTACTTC. Together with reference TRBV5-4 and TRBJ2-5, the CDR3 gives the full variable domain: ETGVTQSPTHLIKTRGQQVTLRCSSQSGHNTVSWYQQALGQGPQFIFQYYREEENGRGNFPPRFSGLQFPNYSSELNVNALELDDSALYLCASSLSAASGETQYFGPGTRLLVL.

This chain joins TRBV7-2 and TRBJ1-5, with 8 positions matching TRBD1. The junction had 10 bases not matched to a gene; V was cut back by 5 bases and J by 7 bases. CDR3 length: 15 amino acids. Per germline, CDR1 SGHTA and CDR2 FQGNSA. The CDR3 nucleotides are TGTGCCAGCAGCACCCAGGATGACAGGGGACAGCCCCAGCATTTT. This gives the protein CASSTQDDRGQPQHF.

The chain links TRBV21-1 to TRBJ1-6. TRBV21-1 is deemed a pseudogene. CDR3 size: 15 residues. Written as DNA, the CDR3 is TGTGCCAGCAGCAAAGAGAGGGGAGGAAATTCACCCCTCCACTTT. Protein: CASSKERGGNSPLHF.

This chain joins TRBV19 and TRBJ2-5, with TRBD1 identical over 7 bases. This CDR3 spans 14 amino acids. Germline values: CDR1 LNHDA, CDR2 SQIVND (reference sequence). With V trimmed by 5 bases and J by 1 base, 4 bases remained unmatched. CDR3 DNA sequence: TGTGCCAGTAGTGCCGGGACAGCCCAAGAGACCCAGTACTTC. Translating gives CASSAGTAQETQYF.

The CDR3 DNA is TGTGCCAGCAGTTTCCCAGGGTACTCACCCCTCCACTTT. Translation gives CASSFPGYSPLHF. The chain combines TRBV28 with TRBJ1-6; D might be TRBD1 (5 bases). With 3 bases removed from V and 10 bases from J, the gap between germline ends came to 10 bases. CDR3 length: 13 residues. The V gene's germline CDR1 is MDHEN and CDR2 SYDVKM.

The rearrangement joins TRBV11-1 to TRBJ2-1, with 10 bases identical to TRBD2. J gave up 3 bases and V 6 bases, and 5 bases lay outside the gene matches. The germline CDR1 and CDR2 sequences are SGHAT and FQDESV (reference sequence). CDR3 length equals 15 residues. CDR3 in DNA: TGTGCCAGCAGGACAGGGACTAGCGTCTACAATGAGCAGTTCTTC. Amino acids: CASRTGTSVYNEQFF.

The chain joins TRBV27 to TRBJ2-5; 8 bases are shared with TRBD2. This CDR3 comprises 17 residues. CDR1 is MNHEY and CDR2 is SMNVEV in the germline V gene (reference sequence). V lost 5 bases and J lost 7; bases outside the gene matches: 18. The CDR3 reads CASSTLPRGGAWGTQYF. CDR3 coding DNA: TGTGCCAGCAGTACCCTACCCCGGGGGGGGGCCTGGGGGACCCAGTACTTC.

The CDR3 spells CASSSPGQGPYEQYF. As DNA, the CDR3 is TGTGCCAGCAGCTCGCCGGGACAGGGACCCTACGAGCAGTACTTC. The chain recombines TRBV5-4 with TRBJ2-7; 9 bases line up with TRBD1. The CDR3 is 15 residues long. The junction had 6 bases not matched to a gene; V was cut back by 3 bases and J by 2 bases. Germline V gene data show CDR1 as SGHNT and CDR2 as YYREEE (reference sequence). Combining the CDR3 with reference TRBV5-4 and TRBJ2-7 gives the whole variable domain ETGVTQSPTHLIKTRGQQVTLRCSSQSGHNTVSWYQQALGQGPQFIFQYYREEENGRGNFPPRFSGLQFPNYSSELNVNALELDDSALYLCASSSPGQGPYEQYFGPGTRLTVT.

J is TRBJ2-7 and V is TRBV7-2, with 8 bases fitting TRBD1. CDR1 and CDR2 (germline): SGHTA, FQGNSA. The CDR3 runs to 15 residues. Trimming took 2 bases from V and 2 from J; bases not matched to a gene: 5. This CDR3 reads CASSLPGQGAYEQYF. CDR3 sequence (DNA): TGTGCCAGCAGCTTACCAGGACAGGGAGCCTACGAGCAGTACTTC.

This rearrangement joins TRBV4-1 to TRBJ2-2, with D maybe TRBD1 (6 bases). The germline gives CDR1 MGHRA, CDR2 YSYEKL. This CDR3 is built from 15 residues. The V and J ends lost 0 bases and 4 bases respectively, with 9 bases between them. The CDR3 loop is CASSQEQGRTGELFF. The CDR3 region has the DNA TGCGCCAGCAGCCAAGAACAGGGCCGCACCGGGGAGCTGTTTTTT.

This clone was counted a single time. The rearrangement joins TRBV6-5 to TRBJ2-7, with TRBD1 matching over 9 bases. Germline CDR1 MNHEY, CDR2 SVGAGI. The V and J ends lost 7 bases and 8 bases, in that order; junction bases with no gene match: 9. The length of the CDR3 is 13 residues. The CDR3 is CASKNRGQVKQYF. The CDR3 DNA reads TGTGCCAGCAAAAACAGGGGGCAAGTCAAGCAGTACTTC.

V is TRBV19 and J is TRBJ1-5; TRBD1 matches 7 bases. The CDR3 has 14 residues. The V segment lost 6 bases and the J segment 2 bases; nucleotides outside the gene matches: 4. Per germline, CDR1 LNHDA and CDR2 SQIVND (reference sequence). As DNA, the CDR3 is TGTGCCAGTAGCTCCGGACAGGGCAATCAGCCCCAGCATTTT. Its protein is CASSSGQGNQPQHF.